This record concerns one T cell receptor beta chain sequence. Its antigen is unknown. The entry originates in a study of post-analysis software for immune sequencing data. For the study at large: Recorded subtypes: relapsing-remitting, secondary progressive, progressive-relapsing; some patients unannotated. General observations from the study: Versus controls, multiple sclerosis patients showed significantly lower diversity (normalized Chao1). Samples made in the same batch grouped tightly together by F measure. Comparison of patients with controls showed five TRBV segments more frequent in patients, TRBV5-6, TRBV5-1 and TRBV20-1 among them.

Incorporated into the TCR beta cDNA libraries were unique molecular identifiers, which served to reduce PCR and sequencing biases. Starting from roughly 1.1 to 9.2 million T cells, the study yielded roughly 0.5 million cDNA molecules. Using its own MiXCR run on the PCR reads, TCRdb lists one record per CDR3 protein. The data contain more than 500,000 distinct CDR3 sequences, around a third of them seen just once; the ten biggest clones take up around 6%. Unmatched junction bases numbered 9, after V lost 2 bases and J lost 7 bases. CDR3 size: 16 residues. Germline values: CDR1 DFQATT, CDR2 SNEGSKA (reference sequence).

This sequence originates from a girl between 2 and 17 years old with multiple sclerosis. Sequenced: blood. The rearrangement joins TRBV20-1 to TRBJ1-6; 9 bases are shared with TRBD1. The CDR3 DNA follows: TGCAGTGCTAGAAGCGGACAGGGGAATTGGAATTCACCCCTCCACTTT. This gives the protein CSARSGQGNWNSPLHF.